The clone carrying this T cell receptor (beta chain) is judged medium-sized (0.01 to 0.1%). Its antigen remains unidentified. The authors took blood RNA from unsorted whole blood and also extracted germline DNA. Collection of around 4 milliliters of peripheral blood took place before surgery. This entry comes from a study of tumor-infiltrating lymphocytes in primary liver carcinoma. On the study more broadly: Men as well as women, aged 30 to 69 years, made up the patients. T1-T3 N0M0 was the stage of the tumors, which were about 4.2 to 11 cm across. General study results and limits: Top-250-clone fractions were significantly higher in tumors than in blood (p = 0.039).

Starting material of 450 to 550 ng total RNA yielded TCR beta cDNA via a constant-region primer. Amplification in three nested multiplex PCR rounds with slightly modified ARM-PCR gave rise to TCR beta libraries. The opening two PCR rounds, about 11 cycles each, paired TRBV1-TRBV30 forward primers with a C-beta reverse primer. Each CDR3 protein is one row after TCRdb ran MiXCR on the multiplex PCR reads. The table lists almost 200,000 distinct CDR3 sequences, roughly 61% of them singletons. Trimming removed 1 base from V and 8 bases from J; junction bases left unmatched: 14. The germline gives CDR1 SGHNT, CDR2 YENEEA. The CDR3 totals 17 residues.

The sample was peripheral blood. The chain couples TRBV11-3 to TRBJ2-1; TRBD2 matches at 7 bases. The clonotype originates from a woman aged 55-70 years with primary liver carcinoma and hepatitis B virus infection. This CDR3 reads CASSLGRGEWGVDEQFF. The CDR3 DNA reads as TGTGCCAGCAGCTTAGGTCGGGGGGAGTGGGGTGTCGATGAGCAGTTCTTC. The variable domain in full, with the rest retrieved from reference TRBV11-3 and TRBJ2-1, is EAGVVQSPRYKIIEKKQPVAFWCNPISGHNTLYWYLQNLGQGPELLIRYENEEAVDDSQLPKDRFSAERLKGVDSTLKIQPAELGDSAVYLCASSLGRGEWGVDEQFFGPGTRLTVL.